This T cell receptor (beta chain) came from a study of cytomegalovirus exposure and HLA in healthy donors. Study summary: Unique TCR beta sequences numbering about 100 million came from 150 million to 200 million T cells in an earlier analysis. Study observations and caveats: In a later analysis, productive TCRs from donors in an Asian-associated ancestry cluster reportedly carried fewer N-insertions than the cohort mean.

PCR primers comprised 60 Vbeta and 13 Jbeta primers. Using immunoSEQ multiplex PCR, the repertoire was profiled, and TCRdb retains in-frame clones only, with some absent. The data contain over 150,000 clones, 80% of them singletons. On this clone: Its antigen remains unknown.

Sequencing was done on a sample of PBMCs. The sequence came from a man younger than 40 in good health and CMV-seronegative.

The CDR3 bases are TGTGCCAGCAGTGATGCTATAGAGGGAAAACTGTTTTTT. Protein sequence: CASSDAIEGKLFF. The rearrangement joins TRBV6-1 to TRBJ1-4; D remains unclear. V was shortened by 3 bases and J by 10 bases, with 12 bases between the two germline ends. This CDR3 is 13 amino acids long. Germline values: CDR1 MNHNS, CDR2 SASEGT.